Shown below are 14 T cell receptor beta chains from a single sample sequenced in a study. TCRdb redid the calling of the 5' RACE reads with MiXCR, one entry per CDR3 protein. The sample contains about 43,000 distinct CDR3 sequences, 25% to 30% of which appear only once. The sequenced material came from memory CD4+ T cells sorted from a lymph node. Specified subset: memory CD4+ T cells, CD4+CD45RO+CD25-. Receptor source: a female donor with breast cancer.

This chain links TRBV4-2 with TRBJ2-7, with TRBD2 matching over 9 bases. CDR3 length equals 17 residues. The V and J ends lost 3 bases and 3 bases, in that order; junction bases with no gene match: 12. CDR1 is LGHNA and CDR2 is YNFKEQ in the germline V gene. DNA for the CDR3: TGTGCCAGCAGCCAGGACCCCTTAGCGGGAGTTATCTACGAGCAGTACTTC. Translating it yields CASSQDPLAGVIYEQYF.

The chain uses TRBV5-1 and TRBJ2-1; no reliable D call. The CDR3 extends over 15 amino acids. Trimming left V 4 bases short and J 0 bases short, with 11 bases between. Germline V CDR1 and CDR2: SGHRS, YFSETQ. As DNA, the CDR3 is TGCGCCAGCAGCGGAACGTCGAGCTCCTACAATGAGCAGTTCTTC. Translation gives CASSGTSSSYNEQFF.

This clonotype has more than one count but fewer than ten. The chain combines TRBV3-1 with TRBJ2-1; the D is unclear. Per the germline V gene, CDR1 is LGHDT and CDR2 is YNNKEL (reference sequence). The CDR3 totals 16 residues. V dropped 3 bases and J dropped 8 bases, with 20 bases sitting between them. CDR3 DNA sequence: TGTGCCAGCAGCCATCCCAGCGTGACCTTAAGCGATGAGCAGTTCTTC. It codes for CASSHPSVTLSDEQFF.

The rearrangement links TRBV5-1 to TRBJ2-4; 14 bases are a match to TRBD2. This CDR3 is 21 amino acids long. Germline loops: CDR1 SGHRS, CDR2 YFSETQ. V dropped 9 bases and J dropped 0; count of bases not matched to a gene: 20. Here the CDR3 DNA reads TGCGCCACTACTAGAAGGAGACTAGCGGGAGGGCCGGTAGGAGCCAAAAACATTCAGTACTTC. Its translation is CATTRRRLAGGPVGAKNIQYF.

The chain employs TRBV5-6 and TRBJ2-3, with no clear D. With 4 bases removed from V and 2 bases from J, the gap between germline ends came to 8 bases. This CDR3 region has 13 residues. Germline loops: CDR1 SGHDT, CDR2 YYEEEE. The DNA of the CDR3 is TGTGCCAGCAGCCTCACCTACACAGATACGCAGTATTTT. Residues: CASSLTYTDTQYF.

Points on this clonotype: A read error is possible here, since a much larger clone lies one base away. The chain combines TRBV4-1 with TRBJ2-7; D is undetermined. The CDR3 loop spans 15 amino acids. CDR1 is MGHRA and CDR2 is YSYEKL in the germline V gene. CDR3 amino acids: CASSQGPSQSYEQHF. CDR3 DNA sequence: TGCGCCAGCAGCCAAGGTCCGTCGCAATCCTACGAGCAGCACTTC.

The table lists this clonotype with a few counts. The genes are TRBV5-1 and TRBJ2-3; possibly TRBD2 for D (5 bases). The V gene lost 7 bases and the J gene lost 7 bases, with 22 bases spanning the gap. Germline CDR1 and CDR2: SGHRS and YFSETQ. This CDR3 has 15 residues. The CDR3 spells CASQADLTSTNTQYF. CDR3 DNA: TGCGCCAGCCAAGCCGACTTGACTTCGACTAATACGCAGTATTTT.

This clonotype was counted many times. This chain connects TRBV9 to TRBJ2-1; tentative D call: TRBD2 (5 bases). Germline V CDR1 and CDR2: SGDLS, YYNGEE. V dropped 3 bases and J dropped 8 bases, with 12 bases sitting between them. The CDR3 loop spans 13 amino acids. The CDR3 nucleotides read TGTGCCAGCAGCGGAGACACGAGGGATGAGCAGTTCTTC. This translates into CASSGDTRDEQFF.

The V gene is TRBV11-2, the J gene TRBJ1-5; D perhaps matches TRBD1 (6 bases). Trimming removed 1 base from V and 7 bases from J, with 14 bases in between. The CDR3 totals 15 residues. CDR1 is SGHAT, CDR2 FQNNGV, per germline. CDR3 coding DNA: TGTGCCAGCAGCTTAGGGGGCGGGGGCCAACAGCCCCAGCATTTT. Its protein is CASSLGGGGQQPQHF.

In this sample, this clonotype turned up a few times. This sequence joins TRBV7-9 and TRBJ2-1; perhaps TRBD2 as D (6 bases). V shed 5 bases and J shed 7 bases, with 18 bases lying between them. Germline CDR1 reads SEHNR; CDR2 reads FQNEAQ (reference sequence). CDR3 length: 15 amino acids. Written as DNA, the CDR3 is TGTGCCAGCAGCGGAACTAATTGGGCGGGAAATGAGCAGTTCTTC. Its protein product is CASSGTNWAGNEQFF.

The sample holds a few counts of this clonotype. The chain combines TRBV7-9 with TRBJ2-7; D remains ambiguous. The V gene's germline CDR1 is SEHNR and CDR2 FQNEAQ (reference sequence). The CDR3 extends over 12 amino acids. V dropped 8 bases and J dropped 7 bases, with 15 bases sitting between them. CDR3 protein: CASLAGSGEQYF. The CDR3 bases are TGTGCCAGCCTGGCAGGCTCCGGGGAGCAGTACTTC.

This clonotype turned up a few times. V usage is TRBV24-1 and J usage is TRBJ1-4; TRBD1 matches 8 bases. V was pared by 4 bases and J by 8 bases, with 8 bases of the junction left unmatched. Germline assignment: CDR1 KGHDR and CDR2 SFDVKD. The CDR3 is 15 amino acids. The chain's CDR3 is CATSDPTGGGEKLFF. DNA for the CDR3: TGTGCCACCAGTGACCCAACAGGGGGTGGCGAAAAACTGTTTTTT.

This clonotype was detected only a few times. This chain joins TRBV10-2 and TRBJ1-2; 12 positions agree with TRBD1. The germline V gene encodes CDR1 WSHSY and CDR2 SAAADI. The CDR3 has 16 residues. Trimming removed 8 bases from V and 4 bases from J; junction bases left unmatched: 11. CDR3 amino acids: CASRGTGGGPSYGYTF. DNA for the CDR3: TGCGCCAGCCGTGGGACAGGGGGCGGACCAAGCTATGGCTACACCTTC.

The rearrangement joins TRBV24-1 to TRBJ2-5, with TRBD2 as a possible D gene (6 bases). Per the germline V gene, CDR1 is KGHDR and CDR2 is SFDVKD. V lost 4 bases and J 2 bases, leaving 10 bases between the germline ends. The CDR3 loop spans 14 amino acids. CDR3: CATSDQEGQETQYF. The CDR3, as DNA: TGTGCCACCAGTGACCAGGAGGGTCAAGAGACCCAGTACTTC.